This T cell receptor beta chain was documented in a study of T cells after yellow fever vaccination. This clonotype was counted a few times. TCRdb itself ran the 5' RACE reads through MiXCR, one entry per CDR3 protein. The sample lists about 340,000 distinct CDR3 sequences, under 5% occurring once. This CDR3 has 16 residues. Germline V gives CDR1 GTSNPN, CDR2 SVGIG (reference sequence). V lost 2 bases to trimming and J lost 2 bases, with 18 bases between them. Sequenced here: PBMCs, sampled 5 days after the yellow fever booster vaccination. This TCR was recovered from a man aged 18 to 29 who received the YFV17D yellow fever vaccine. V is TRBV30 and J is TRBJ1-2; D perhaps matches TRBD1 (5 bases). The CDR3 spells CAWSSWAGYENYGYTF. The CDR3 nucleotides read TGTGCCTGGAGTAGTTGGGCAGGGTACGAAAACTATGGCTACACCTTC.